The 20 T cell receptor beta chains below were found in one sample sequenced in a study of metastatic and nonmetastatic thyroid tumors. With MiXCR, TCRdb called clones anew from the PCR reads. The repertoire holds approximately 50,000 clones, with about 4.2% as singletons. Each patient went into thyroid surgery without having received any treatment. Source material: blood. The receptors stem from a female donor with papillary thyroid cancer or a benign thyroid nodule (not recorded which). Some clones in this sample may be carry-over from other donors' samples.

This clone was counted at least ten times. The J gene is TRBJ1-5, the V gene TRBV12-3 or TRBV12-4; 8 nucleotides match TRBD1. The CDR3 consists of 15 residues. V lost 6 bases and J lost 2; bases outside the gene matches: 6. Here the CDR3 reads CASSETGAGNQPQHF. The CDR3 DNA reads TGTGCCAGCAGCGAGACAGGGGCTGGCAATCAGCCCCAGCATTTT.

This clone was seen at least ten times. The chain joins TRBV2 to TRBJ2-2; D possibly corresponds to TRBD2 (5 bases). The germline V gene encodes CDR1 SNHLY and CDR2 FYNNEI. The germline V and J ends were trimmed by 6 bases and 8 bases, with 16 bases remaining between them. CDR3 length: 14 residues. This chain's CDR3 is CASRRGEGGGELFF. Here the CDR3 DNA reads TGTGCCAGCAGACGGGGTGAGGGTGGTGGGGAGCTGTTTTTT.

This clone was picked up many times. This chain joins TRBV3-1 and TRBJ2-1; tentatively, D is TRBD2 (5 bases). Germline V CDR1 and CDR2: LGHDT, YNNKEL (reference sequence). The CDR3 runs to 15 residues. The V end was cut by 8 bases, the J end by 6 bases, with 20 bases between. CDR3 sequence (DNA): TGTGCCAGCGCGAGCTTCACTAGGTTGCGCAATGAGCAGTTCTTC. Its translation: CASASFTRLRNEQFF.

J is TRBJ1-2 and V is TRBV6-2 or TRBV6-3; 7 bases align to TRBD1. The V gene end was trimmed by 7 bases and the J gene end by 4 bases; junction bases not matched to a gene: 6. Germline V lookup: CDR1 MNHEY, CDR2 SVGEGT. This CDR3 has 13 residues. The CDR3 loop reads CASNKQGSYGYTF. The CDR3 DNA reads TGTGCCAGCAACAAACAGGGGAGCTATGGCTACACCTTC.

The V call is TRBV6-1, the J call TRBJ1-4; D is unclear. This CDR3 is built from 13 residues. V shed 6 bases and J shed 0 bases, with 5 bases lying between them. Germline-derived CDR1 and CDR2 are MNHNS and SASEGT. CDR3: CASRPTTNEKLFF. The CDR3, as DNA: TGTGCCAGCAGACCCACAACTAATGAAAAACTGTTTTTT.

This clone was recorded at least ten times. The same CDR3 also results from other DNA sequences found in this sample. Here the CDR3 reads CASSLLLLAGGKGYYNEQFF. CDR3 DNA sequence: TGTGCCAGCAGTTTACTTTTACTAGCGGGAGGGAAAGGGTACTACAATGAGCAGTTCTTC. This rearrangement joins TRBV28 to TRBJ2-1; 13 bases align to TRBD2. The germline V gene encodes CDR1 MDHEN and CDR2 SYDVKM. The ends lost 2 bases at V and 3 bases at J; junction bases unmatched: 13. The CDR3 is 20 residues long.

This clone was seen more than once but under ten times. V usage is TRBV7-3 and J usage is TRBJ2-2; no firm D call. CDR1 is SGHTA, CDR2 FQGTGA, per germline. There are 13 residues in the CDR3. Trimming removed 5 bases from V and 2 bases from J, with 6 bases in between. The CDR3 DNA is TGTGCCAGCAGCCCTCTAAACACCGGGGAGCTGTTTTTT. Amino acid sequence: CASSPLNTGELFF.

This clone was seen a few times. One end of the junction fails to match germline, which may point to a read error. This specimen includes other DNA sequences encoding the same CDR3. The rearrangement joins TRBV15 to TRBJ1-4, with 8 bases that match TRBD1. Germline values: CDR1 LNHNV, CDR2 YYDKDF (reference sequence). The CDR3 spans 16 residues. For the CDR3, the DNA is TGTGCAACCAGCAGCCTAACGGGACAGGACAATGAGAAACTGTTTTTT. Translation: CATSSLTGQDNEKLFF. Looking up the rest from reference TRBV15 and TRBJ1-4 gives the full variable domain: DAMVIQNPRYQVTQFGKPVTLSCSQTLNHNVMYWYQQKSSQAPKLLFHYYDKDFNNEADTPDNFQSRRPNTSFCFLDIRSPGLGDTAMYLCATSSLTGQDNEKLFFGSGTQLSVL.

This clone was counted only a few times. The V call is TRBV27, the J call TRBJ2-7, with 11 bases matching TRBD2. This CDR3 has 15 amino acids. Trimming took 2 bases from V and 3 from J; bases not matched to a gene: 3. The germline V gene has CDR1 MNHEY and CDR2 SMNVEV (reference sequence). The DNA of the CDR3 is TGTGCCAGCAGTTTAAAGGGACTAGCGGTCTACGAGCAGTACTTC. Translating gives CASSLKGLAVYEQYF.

Ten or more counts support this clone. CDR3 amino acids: CASKPGQGFAEQYF. The CDR3 nucleotides are TGTGCCAGTAAGCCCGGACAGGGATTCGCCGAGCAGTACTTC. This chain connects TRBV19 to TRBJ2-7; 8 nucleotides agree with TRBD1. The CDR3 is 14 amino acids. Germline assignment: CDR1 LNHDA and CDR2 SQIVND (reference sequence). V was clipped by 7 bases and J by 6 bases; unmatched bases: 11.

This clone was seen more than once but under ten times. The CDR3 nucleotides read TGCGCCAGCAGACAGCTAGGGTTGTACTATGGCTACACCTTC. Translation: CASRQLGLYYGYTF. The chain joins TRBV5-1 to TRBJ1-2; D remains unclear. This CDR3 is 14 amino acids long. The germline V and J ends were trimmed by 5 bases and 3 bases, with 14 bases remaining between them. The germline gives CDR1 SGHRS, CDR2 YFSETQ.

Regarding this clone: One junction end disagrees with the germline gene, perhaps due to a read error. The chain is built from TRBV9 and TRBJ2-1; D remains ambiguous. Germline V gene lookup returns CDR1 SGDLS and CDR2 YYNGEE. This CDR3 is built from 16 residues. Here the CDR3 reads CASSAVRPRPYNEQSF. CDR3 bases: TGTGCCAGCAGTGCCGTTCGACCCCGCCCCTACAATGAGCAGTCCTTC.

This clone was detected a few times. The CDR3 spells CASSFSGDTDTQYF. The CDR3 coding sequence is TGCGCCAGCAGCTTTAGCGGGGACACAGATACGCAGTATTTT. V is TRBV5-1 and J is TRBJ2-3, with 8 bases lining up with TRBD2. The CDR3 totals 14 residues. CDR1 and CDR2 (germline): SGHRS, YFSETQ. V was pared by 2 bases and J by 2 bases, with 1 base of the junction left unmatched.

The genes are TRBV19 and TRBJ2-1; 8 bases are shared with TRBD2. The CDR3 totals 15 residues. Germline V CDR1 and CDR2: LNHDA, SQIVND (reference sequence). After removal of 4 bases from V and 8 bases from J, the junction contained 10 bases not matched to a gene. CDR3 sequence (DNA): TGTGCCAGTAGTAGATCCAGGGTCGGGAGGGATGAGCAGTTCTTC. This codes for CASSRSRVGRDEQFF. The variable domain in full, with the rest retrieved from reference TRBV19 and TRBJ2-1, is DGGITQSPKYLFRKEGQNVTLSCEQNLNHDAMYWYRQDPGQGLRLIYYSQIVNDFQKGDIAEGYSVSREKKESFPLTVTSAQKNPTAFYLCASSRSRVGRDEQFFGPGTRLTVL.

This clone was observed at least ten times. The chain joins TRBV20-1 to TRBJ2-1; weak D call: TRBD2 (6 bases). Germline V gene lookup returns CDR1 DFQATT and CDR2 SNEGSKA (reference sequence). The CDR3 length is 12 residues. Trimming removed 6 bases from V and 9 bases from J, with 15 bases in between. The CDR3, as DNA: TGCAGTGCGCCGAGACTAGAAAGTGAGCAGTTCTTC. Encoded protein: CSAPRLESEQFF.

This clone was seen at least ten times. V and J are TRBV19 and TRBJ1-2; D unclear. Per germline, CDR1 LNHDA and CDR2 SQIVND (reference sequence). This CDR3 is built from 15 residues. V lost 4 bases and J 8 bases, leaving 20 bases between the germline ends. The chain's CDR3 is CASSNFGQTYEGYTF. As DNA, the CDR3 is TGTGCCAGTAGTAATTTTGGCCAGACATACGAGGGCTACACCTTC.

This clone was counted between two and nine times. The chain couples TRBV27 to TRBJ1-2; D might be TRBD1 (5 bases). Germline V gene lookup returns CDR1 MNHEY and CDR2 SMNVEV (reference sequence). Trimming left V 7 bases short and J 1 base short, with 13 bases between. The CDR3 is 14 residues long. The CDR3 spells CASKTGPFNYGYTF. Written as DNA, the CDR3 is TGTGCCAGCAAGACGGGGCCTTTTAACTATGGCTACACCTTC.

The V gene is TRBV19, the J gene TRBJ1-3, with TRBD1 matching 9 bases. Germline CDR1 reads LNHDA; CDR2 reads SQIVND (reference sequence). This CDR3 is built from 19 residues. With 5 bases clipped from V and 1 base from J, the junction kept 15 bases outside the gene matches. The DNA of the CDR3 is TGTGCCAGTAGTTATCTGGGACAGGGCAAAGTGTCTTCTGGAAACACCATATATTTT. Translated, it gives CASSYLGQGKVSSGNTIYF.

The rearrangement joins TRBV20-1 to TRBJ2-3; 9 positions match TRBD2. J lost 1 base, V lost 5 bases, and 4 bases had no gene match. The CDR3 covers 14 residues. Germline V gives CDR1 DFQATT, CDR2 SNEGSKA (reference sequence). DNA of the CDR3: TGCAGTGCTTATGTAGCGGGAGGCACAGATACGCAGTATTTT. Protein sequence: CSAYVAGGTDTQYF.

The chain links TRBV6-1 to TRBJ1-1, with TRBD1 identical over 9 bases. There are 14 residues in the CDR3. Trimming at V came to 5 bases and at J to 6 bases, leaving 7 bases not matched to a gene. Germline CDR1 reads MNHNS; CDR2 reads SASEGT. The CDR3 DNA is TGTGCCAGCAGTCCCGGGACAGGGTACGCTGAAGCTTTCTTT. Its protein product is CASSPGTGYAEAFF.